The 4 T cell receptor beta chains given below trace back to one sample, sequenced in a study of long-term antiretroviral therapy in people with HIV. Run at survey level, the immunoSEQ assay was version v3.0. The method was immunoSEQ multiplex PCR; TCRdb's version includes in-frame clones alone and lacks a portion of them. The sample includes about 42,000 clones, approximately 86% of them seen just once. The sample here was unsorted PBMCs, taken 0.1 years before starting antiretroviral therapy. These receptors were collected from a woman aged 45-65 years with HIV.

The V and J genes are TRBV5-6 and TRBJ2-2; tentative D call: TRBD1 (5 bases). Per the germline V gene, CDR1 is SGHDT and CDR2 is YYEEEE. Trimming cost V 2 bases and J 5 bases, with 7 bases left between them. This CDR3 is 13 amino acids long. The CDR3 sequence is CASSLGVTGELFF. The CDR3 coding sequence is TGTGCCAGCAGCTTAGGGGTTACCGGGGAGCTGTTTTTT.

The chain couples TRBV15 to TRBJ1-4; 7 positions match TRBD1. Germline values: CDR1 LNHNV, CDR2 YYDKDF (reference sequence). The CDR3 consists of 15 residues. J was trimmed by 2 bases and V by 2 bases; bases with no gene match: 2. CDR3 DNA: TGTGCCACCAGCAGAACAGGGGCTACTAATGAAAAACTGTTTTTT. This encodes CATSRTGATNEKLFF.

This clone was detected only a few times. This rearrangement joins TRBV2 to TRBJ1-6, with D possibly TRBD1 on 5 matching bases. Between the trimmed V and J ends, which lost 2 bases and 3 bases, there was a span of 11 bases. This CDR3 has 16 residues. Germline loops: CDR1 SNHLY, CDR2 FYNNEI. Written as DNA, the CDR3 is TGTGCCAGCAGTGAATCCGGGGCGTTCTATAATTCACCCCTCCACTTT. Translation: CASSESGAFYNSPLHF.

This rearrangement joins TRBV19 to TRBJ1-1, with 9 bases identical to TRBD1. The V gene end was trimmed by 3 bases and the J gene end by 4 bases; junction bases not matched to a gene: 9. Per germline, CDR1 LNHDA and CDR2 SQIVND (reference sequence). This CDR3 comprises 16 residues. The CDR3 DNA sequence: TGTGCCAGTAGTATTTTCGGGACAGGGTTGGGCACTGAAGCTTTCTTT. Translated: CASSIFGTGLGTEAFF. The full variable domain, in which reference TRBV19 and TRBJ1-1 provide the parts outside the CDR3, is DGGITQSPKYLFRKEGQNVTLSCEQNLNHDAMYWYRQDPGQGLRLIYYSQIVNDFQKGDIAEGYSVSREKKESFPLTVTSAQKNPTAFYLCASSIFGTGLGTEAFFGQGTRLTVV.